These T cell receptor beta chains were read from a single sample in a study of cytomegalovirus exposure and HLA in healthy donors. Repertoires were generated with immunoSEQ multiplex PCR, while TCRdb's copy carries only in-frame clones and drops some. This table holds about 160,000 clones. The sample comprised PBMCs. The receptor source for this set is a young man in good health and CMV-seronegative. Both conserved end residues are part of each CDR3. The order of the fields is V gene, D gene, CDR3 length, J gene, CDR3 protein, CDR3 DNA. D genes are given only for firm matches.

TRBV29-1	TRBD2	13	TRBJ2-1	CSVEREWYNEQFF	TGCAGCGTCGAGCGGGAGTGGTACAATGAGCAGTTCTTC
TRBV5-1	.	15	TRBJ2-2	CASSLRSVLTGELFF	TGCGCCAGCAGCTTACGGTCGGTTTTAACCGGGGAGCTGTTTTTT
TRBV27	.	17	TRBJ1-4	CASSLVRRGTTNEKLFF	TGTGCCAGCAGTTTAGTTCGGCGAGGGACAACTAATGAAAAACTGTTTTTT
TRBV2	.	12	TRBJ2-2	CASTRDDGELFF	TGTGCCAGCACCAGGGATGACGGGGAGCTGTTTTTT
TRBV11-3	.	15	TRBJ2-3	CASSFLARSGDTQYF	TGTGCCAGCAGCTTCTTAGCGAGGTCGGGAGATACGCAGTATTTT
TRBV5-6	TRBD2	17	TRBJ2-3	CASSLSLLAGHTDTQYF	TGTGCCAGCAGCTTGTCCCTACTAGCGGGGCACACAGATACGCAGTATTTT
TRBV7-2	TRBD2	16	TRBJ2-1	CASSLALGEGWNEQFF	TGTGCCAGCAGCTTAGCGCTGGGGGAGGGGTGGAATGAGCAGTTCTTC
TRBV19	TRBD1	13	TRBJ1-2	CASTARTGVGYTF	TGTGCCAGTACCGCTAGGACAGGGGTCGGCTACACCTTC
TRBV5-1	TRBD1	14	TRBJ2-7	CASSVVGQTYEQYF	TGCGCCAGCAGCGTCGTGGGACAGACCTACGAGCAGTACTTC
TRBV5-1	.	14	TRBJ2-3	CASSFTGNTDTQYF	TGCGCCAGCAGCTTTACAGGGAACACAGATACGCAGTATTTT
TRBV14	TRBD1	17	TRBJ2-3	CASSPIPGTGSTDTQYF	TGTGCCAGCAGCCCCATTCCCGGGACAGGGTCCACAGATACGCAGTATTTT
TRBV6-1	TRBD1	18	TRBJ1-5	CASSDITGTGGPSQPQHF	TGTGCCAGCAGTGATATAACCGGGACAGGGGGACCGAGTCAGCCCCAGCATTTT
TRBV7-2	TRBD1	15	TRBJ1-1	CASSRDRGLRTEAFF	TGTGCCAGCAGCCGGGACAGGGGGCTGAGAACTGAAGCTTTCTTT
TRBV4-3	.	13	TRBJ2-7	CASSRDSSYEQYF	TGCGCCAGCTCGCGGGACTCCTCCTACGAGCAGTACTTC
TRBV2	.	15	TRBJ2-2	CASSGGDRYTGELFF	TGTGCCAGCAGTGGGGGAGACCGGTACACCGGGGAGCTGTTTTTT
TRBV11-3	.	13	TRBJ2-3	CASRPTSADTQYF	TGTGCCAGCAGACCGACTAGTGCAGATACGCAGTATTTT
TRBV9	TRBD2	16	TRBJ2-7	CASSVVSSGHSYEQYF	TGTGCCAGCAGCGTAGTTAGTAGCGGGCACTCCTACGAGCAGTACTTC
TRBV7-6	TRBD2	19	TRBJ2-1	CASSLGLAGVTPPYNEQFF	TGTGCCAGCAGCTTAGGACTAGCGGGAGTGACCCCCCCCTACAATGAGCAGTTCTTC
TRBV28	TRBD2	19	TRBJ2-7	CASSPGAPGLAGVKYEQYF	TGTGCCAGCAGTCCCGGCGCCCCGGGACTAGCGGGAGTAAAGTACGAGCAGTACTTC
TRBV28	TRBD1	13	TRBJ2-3	CASNRGSTDTQYF	TGTGCCAGCAACAGGGGCAGCACAGATACGCAGTATTTT
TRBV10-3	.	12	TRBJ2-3	CAISERSDTQYF	TGTGCCATCAGTGAGCGGAGCGATACGCAGTATTTT
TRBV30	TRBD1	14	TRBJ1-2	CAWGTGEIFYGYTF	TGTGCCTGGGGGACAGGGGAAATCTTCTATGGCTACACCTTC
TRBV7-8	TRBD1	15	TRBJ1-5	CASSRDREWNQPQHF	TGTGCCAGCAGCCGGGACAGGGAGTGGAATCAGCCCCAGCATTTT
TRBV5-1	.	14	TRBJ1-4	CASSLASTNEKLFF	TGCGCCAGCAGCTTGGCCTCCACTAATGAAAAACTGTTTTTT
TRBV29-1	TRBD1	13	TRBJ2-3	CSVPTGGLDTQYF	TGCAGCGTGCCGACAGGGGGATTAGATACGCAGTATTTT
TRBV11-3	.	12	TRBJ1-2	CASTSFGYGYTF	TGTGCCAGCACCTCGTTCGGCTATGGCTACACCTTC
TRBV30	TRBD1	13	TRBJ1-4	CAWDRGSNEKLFF	TGTGCCTGGGACAGGGGCAGTAATGAAAAACTGTTTTTT
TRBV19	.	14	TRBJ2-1	CASSSWGRGNEQFF	TGTGCCAGTAGTTCATGGGGCAGGGGCAATGAGCAGTTCTTC
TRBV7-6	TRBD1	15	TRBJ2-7	CASSLRQGGSYEQYF	TGTGCCAGCAGCTTAAGACAGGGCGGTAGCTACGAGCAGTACTTC
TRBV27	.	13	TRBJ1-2	CASSFLPVYGYTF	TGTGCCAGCAGTTTTCTTCCAGTCTATGGCTACACCTTC
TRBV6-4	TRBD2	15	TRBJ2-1	CASSEGTSGDNEQFF	TGTGCCAGCAGTGAAGGGACTAGCGGAGACAATGAGCAGTTCTTC
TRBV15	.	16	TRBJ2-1	CATSSLPETRNNEQFF	TGTGCCACCAGTAGCCTCCCGGAGACCAGAAACAATGAGCAGTTCTTC
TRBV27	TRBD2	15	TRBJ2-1	CASSRSGTSYNEQFF	TGTGCCAGCAGTCGATCCGGGACTAGCTACAATGAGCAGTTCTTC
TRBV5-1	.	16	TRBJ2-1	CASSPLLASTDNEQFF	TGCGCCAGCAGCCCCCTCCTAGCGAGTACGGACAATGAGCAGTTCTTC
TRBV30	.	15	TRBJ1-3	CAWSAGQYSGNTIYF	TGTGCCTGGAGTGCAGGACAGTACTCTGGAAACACCATATATTTT
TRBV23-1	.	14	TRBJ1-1	CASSLRRGNTEAFF	TGCGCCAGCAGTCTGAGAAGGGGAAACACTGAAGCTTTCTTT
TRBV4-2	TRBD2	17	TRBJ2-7	CASSQDYVGLAGGSLYF	TGTGCCAGCAGCCAAGATTATGTTGGACTAGCGGGAGGAAGCTTGTACTTC
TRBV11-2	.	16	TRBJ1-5	CASSLDQPGENQPQHF	TGTGCCAGCAGCTTAGATCAGCCAGGGGAAAATCAGCCCCAGCATTTT
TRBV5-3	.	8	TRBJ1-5	CAKSPQHF	TGTGCCAAATCTCCCCAGCATTTT
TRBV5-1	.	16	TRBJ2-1	CASSLDPGISYNEQFF	TGCGCCAGCAGCTTGGATCCAGGGATATCCTACAATGAGCAGTTCTTC
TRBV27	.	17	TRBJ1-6	CASSRQSDSAFGSPLHF	TGTGCCAGCAGTCGACAATCGGACAGCGCCTTTGGCTCACCCCTCCACTTT
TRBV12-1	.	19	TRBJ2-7	CASSSLLAGGLEATYEQYF	TGTGCCAGCAGCTCCCTACTAGCGGGAGGGCTCGAGGCAACTTACGAGCAGTACTTC
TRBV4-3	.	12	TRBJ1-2	CASSTLGGGYTF	TGCGCCAGCAGTACCTTGGGGGGTGGCTACACCTTC
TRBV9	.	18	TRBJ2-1	CASSVSPSLGQSYNEQFF	TGTGCCAGCAGCGTATCACCCAGTCTTGGGCAGTCCTACAATGAGCAGTTCTTC
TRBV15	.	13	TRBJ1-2	CATSSVDYYGYTF	TGTGCCACCAGCAGTGTAGACTACTATGGCTACACCTTC
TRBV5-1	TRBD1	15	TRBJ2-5	CASSSDGQGAEEQYF	TGCGCCAGCAGCTCCGACGGACAGGGGGCGGAAGAGCAGTACTTC
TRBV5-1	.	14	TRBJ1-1	CASSYLSGNTEAFF	TGCGCCAGCAGTTATCTATCAGGGAACACTGAAGCTTTCTTT
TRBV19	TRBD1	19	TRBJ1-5	CASSIRGQGVTGGNQPQHF	TGTGCCAGTAGTATTAGGGGACAGGGGGTAACCGGGGGCAATCAGCCCCAGCATTTT
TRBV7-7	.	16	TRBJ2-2	CASSLVASDYTGELFF	TGTGCCAGCAGCTTAGTGGCTAGCGACTACACCGGGGAGCTGTTTTTT
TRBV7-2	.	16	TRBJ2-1	CASSLAGGTSPHEQFF	TGTGCCAGCAGCTTAGCGGGCGGGACGTCCCCTCATGAGCAGTTCTTC
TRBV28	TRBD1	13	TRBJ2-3	CASTDRAKDTQYF	TGTGCCAGCACAGACAGGGCCAAGGATACGCAGTATTTT
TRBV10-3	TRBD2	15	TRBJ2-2	CASRPSGANTGELFF	TGTGCCAGTCGACCTAGCGGAGCGAACACCGGGGAGCTGTTTTTT